The T cell receptor (beta chain) described here comes from a study of cytomegalovirus exposure and HLA in healthy donors. The study, taken as a whole, reports: The authors confirmed in vitro that a few CMV-associated chains were specific for CMV antigens. Most sequenced TCRs were rare (though some public TCRs occurred in many donors). For cytomegalovirus status, the classifier reportedly gave diagnoses with high specificity and sensitivity. According to the study, 160 or so TCR beta chains were cytomegalovirus-associated.

Using immunoSEQ multiplex PCR, the repertoire was profiled, and TCRdb retains in-frame clones only, with some absent. The table shows around 150,000 clones, with roughly 92% occurring only once. CDR3 length: 15 amino acids. The ends were cut back, 2 bases at V and 1 base at J, with 10 bases in the middle. CDR1 and CDR2 from the germline V gene are SSHAT and FNYEAQ (reference sequence). With respect to this clone: Its antigen is not known.

The chain has TRBV7-7 and TRBJ2-3; D is ambiguous. Sequencing used PBMCs. The source of this sequence is a man aged 18 to 29 in good health and CMV-seronegative. The CDR3 loop reads CASSLRQNRTDTQYF. CDR3 in DNA: TGTGCCAGCAGCTTACGCCAGAATCGCACAGATACGCAGTATTTT.